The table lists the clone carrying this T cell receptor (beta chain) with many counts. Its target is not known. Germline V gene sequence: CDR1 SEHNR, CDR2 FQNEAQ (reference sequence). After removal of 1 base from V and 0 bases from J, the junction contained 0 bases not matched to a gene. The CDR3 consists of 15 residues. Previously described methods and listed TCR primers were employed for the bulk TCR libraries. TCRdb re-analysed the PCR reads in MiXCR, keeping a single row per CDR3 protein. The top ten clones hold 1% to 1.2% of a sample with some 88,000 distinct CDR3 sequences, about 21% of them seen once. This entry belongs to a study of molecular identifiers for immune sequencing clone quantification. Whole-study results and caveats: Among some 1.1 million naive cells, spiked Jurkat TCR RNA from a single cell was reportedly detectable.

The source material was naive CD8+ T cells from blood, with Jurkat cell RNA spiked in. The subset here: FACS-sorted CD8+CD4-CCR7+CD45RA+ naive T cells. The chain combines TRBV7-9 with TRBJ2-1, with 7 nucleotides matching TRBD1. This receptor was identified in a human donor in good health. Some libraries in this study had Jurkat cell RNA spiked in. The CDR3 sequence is CASSLGDSSYNEQFF. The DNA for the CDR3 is TGTGCCAGCAGCTTAGGGGACAGCTCCTACAATGAGCAGTTCTTC.